A selection of T cell receptor beta chains follows, all from one sample in a study of naive and memory T cell subsets. TCRdb re-called the UMI-ligation and nested PCR reads with MiXCR, one entry per CDR3 protein. The sample yields some 150,000 distinct CDR3 sequences, 15% to 20% seen once. Sequencing input: naive CD4+ T cells from blood. The source is a human donor in good health. The CDR3 runs from the conserved cysteine through the conserved F or W. D genes are given only for firm matches. Clone size appears in some rows only: once, few, many, or a class for an expanded clone.

CDR3: CSATGGFSGANVLTF
DNA: TGCAGTGCCACAGGGGGCTTCTCCGGGGCCAACGTCCTGACTTTC
D: TRBD1
size: few
J: TRBJ2-6
V: TRBV20-1

CDR3: CASSLGQAGNTEAFF
DNA: TGCGCCAGCAGCTTAGGACAGGCCGGGAACACTGAAGCTTTCTTT
D: TRBD1
size: NA
J: TRBJ1-1
V: TRBV5-1

CDR3: CASSLVGSSGANVLTF
DNA: TGCGCCAGCAGCTTGGTTGGTAGCTCTGGGGCCAACGTCCTGACTTTC
D: NA
size: NA
J: TRBJ2-6
V: TRBV5-1

CDR3: CASRGTSGDTDTQYF
DNA: TGTGCCAGCAGGGGGACTAGCGGGGACACAGATACGCAGTATTTT
D: TRBD2
size: NA
J: TRBJ2-3
V: TRBV25-1

CDR3: CASSLQGDTEAFF
DNA: TGTGCCAGCAGCCTACAGGGAGACACTGAAGCTTTCTTT
D: NA
size: many
J: TRBJ1-1
V: TRBV11-3

CDR3: CASSQDRTSTDTQYF
DNA: TGTGCCAGCAGCCAGGACAGAACTAGCACAGATACGCAGTATTTT
D: NA
size: few
J: TRBJ2-3
V: TRBV7-3

CDR3: CSARGLADYNEQFF
DNA: TGCAGTGCTAGAGGTCTAGCGGACTACAATGAGCAGTTCTTC
D: TRBD2
size: few
J: TRBJ2-1
V: TRBV20-1

CDR3: CASNGQPQHF
DNA: TGTGCCAGCAACGGTCAGCCCCAGCATTTT
D: NA
size: few
J: TRBJ1-5
V: TRBV5-4

CDR3: CASSSEGTGWAKNIQYF
DNA: TGTGCCAGCAGTAGCGAAGGGACAGGGTGGGCCAAAAACATTCAGTACTTC
D: TRBD1
size: NA
J: TRBJ2-4
V: TRBV28

CDR3: CASSPQAGEYNTGELFF
DNA: TGTGCCAGCTCACCACAAGCGGGAGAATACAACACCGGGGAGCTGTTTTTT
D: TRBD2
size: NA
J: TRBJ2-2
V: TRBV18

CDR3: CASSLWSLAGAKNIQYF
DNA: TGTGCCAGCAGTTTATGGTCACTAGCGGGAGCCAAAAACATTCAGTACTTC
D: TRBD2
size: NA
J: TRBJ2-4
V: TRBV28

CDR3: CASSRDVEQFF
DNA: TGTGCCAGCAGTCGGGACGTTGAGCAGTTCTTC
D: NA
size: few
J: TRBJ2-1
V: TRBV6-6

CDR3: CASSLGINLNTEAFF
DNA: TGTGCCAGCAGCTTGGGGATTAACCTGAACACTGAAGCTTTCTTT
D: NA
size: NA
J: TRBJ1-1
V: TRBV5-6

CDR3: CASSYSAKQGRAEAFF
DNA: TGTGCCAGCAGTTACTCAGCTAAACAGGGTCGGGCTGAAGCTTTCTTT
D: NA
size: many
J: TRBJ1-1
V: TRBV12-3/TRBV12-4

CDR3: CSVGLAGINGNTIYF
DNA: TGCAGCGTGGGATTGGCAGGGATAAATGGAAACACCATATATTTT
D: NA
size: NA
J: TRBJ1-3
V: TRBV29-1

CDR3: CSAMNLDRGRYEQYF
DNA: TGCAGTGCAATGAACCTCGACAGGGGGCGCTACGAGCAGTACTTC
D: TRBD1
size: NA
J: TRBJ2-7
V: TRBV20-1